These 21 T cell receptor beta chains share one sample of origin, sequenced in a study of cytomegalovirus exposure and HLA in healthy donors (dated 2017 in TCRdb). Preparation of the library involved the immunoSEQ multiplex PCR assay. TCRdb carries this immuneACCESS record with in-frame sequences only. Its versions omit some clonotypes, under half of them owing to an unresolved V gene in the studies checked, with the rest unexplained. For this sample there are approximately 160,000 clones; roughly 80% appear just once. The ten largest clones take up 9.5% to 13% of the sample. Sequencing used PBMCs. These receptors all stem from a man aged 25 to 40 in good health and CMV-seropositive.

The sample holds a few counts of this clone. The chain has TRBV7-6 and TRBJ2-7, with no clear D. This CDR3 has 16 amino acids. In germline, CDR1 is SGHVS, CDR2 FNYEAQ. The ends were cut back, 0 bases at V and 5 bases at J, with 17 bases in the middle. In DNA form, the CDR3 reads TGTGCCAGCAGCTTAGCAAGGTCTAGTGCGTCGGACGAGCAGTACTTC. Its protein product is CASSLARSSASDEQYF.

The V and J genes are TRBV5-6 and TRBJ2-1; TRBD2 agrees at 7 bases. The CDR3 consists of 15 residues. The germline CDR1 and CDR2 sequences are SGHDT and YYEEEE. V shed 4 bases, J shed 8 bases, and the junction held 12 bases outside the gene matches. The CDR3 region is CASSGPGGSPHEQFF. The CDR3 DNA reads as TGTGCCAGCAGCGGGCCGGGCGGGAGCCCACATGAGCAGTTCTTC.

About this clone itself: Without the conserved terminal phenylalanine or tryptophan, this CDR3 likely stems from a read error. The DNA is omitted, as the CDR3 cannot be located on it reliably, and the CDR3 follows TCRdb's listing. The J gene is TRBJ1-1, the V gene TRBV7-2. The germline gives CDR1 SGHTA, CDR2 FQGNSA. The CDR3 has 10 residues if both end residues are counted. CDR3 protein: CASSRVGLSP.

This chain uses TRBV14 with TRBJ2-3; 10 bases are shared with TRBD1. Germline V CDR1 and CDR2: SGHDN, FVKESK. J was trimmed by 15 bases and V by 1 base; bases with no gene match: 7. This CDR3 is built from 13 residues. CDR3: CASSQVIGTGAYF. As DNA, the CDR3 is TGTGCCAGCAGCCAAGTAATCGGGACAGGGGCCTATTTT.

The table lists this clone with a count of one. The V and J genes are TRBV4-3 and TRBJ1-1; D gene uncertain. Trimming took 1 base from V and 5 from J, leaving 17 bases between them. The length of the CDR3 is 16 residues. Germline-derived CDR1 and CDR2 are LGHNA and YSLEER. CDR3: CASSQGTEPGGTEAFF. The CDR3 nucleotides read TGCGCCAGCAGCCAAGGCACAGAGCCGGGAGGTACTGAAGCTTTCTTT.

The rearrangement links TRBV15 to TRBJ2-3; the match to TRBD2 covers 7 bases. CDR1 and CDR2 (germline): LNHNV, YYDKDF (reference sequence). The CDR3 covers 14 residues. V lost 0 bases and J lost 6; bases outside the gene matches: 3. The DNA for the CDR3 is TGTGCCACCAGCAGAGATGACGGGAGGGATACGCAGTATTTT. It translates to CATSRDDGRDTQYF.

V usage is TRBV5-1 and J usage is TRBJ2-3; possible D gene TRBD1, 6 bases. Germline loops: CDR1 SGHRS, CDR2 YFSETQ. The length of the CDR3 is 15 residues. Trimming stripped 2 bases from V and 0 bases from J, with 10 bases between. The CDR3 sequence is CASSLQGYSTDTQYF. CDR3 coding DNA: TGCGCCAGCAGCTTACAGGGTTATAGCACAGATACGCAGTATTTT.

The chain carries TRBV13 and TRBJ2-3; 7 bases are a match to TRBD1. J was trimmed by 0 bases and V by 3 bases; bases with no gene match: 12. Germline assignment: CDR1 PRHDT and CDR2 FYEKMQ (reference sequence). This CDR3 comprises 18 residues. This chain's CDR3 is CASSLALWTGNSTDTQYF. In nucleotides, the CDR3 is TGTGCCAGCAGCTTGGCCCTTTGGACAGGCAATAGCACAGATACGCAGTATTTT.

This sequence joins TRBV2 and TRBJ1-5; D is undetermined. V was cut by 8 bases and J by 4 bases, with 15 bases left in between. This CDR3 spans 14 amino acids. Germline values: CDR1 SNHLY, CDR2 FYNNEI. The CDR3 sequence: CASAGDSGNQPQHF. In DNA, the CDR3 is TGTGCCAGCGCGGGAGATTCGGGGAATCAGCCCCAGCATTTT.

V and J are TRBV5-1 and TRBJ2-1; 11 nucleotides match TRBD2. The germline CDR1 and CDR2 sequences are SGHRS and YFSETQ. V lost 4 bases, J lost 4 bases, and 10 bases stayed unmatched. This CDR3 has 17 residues. This chain's CDR3 is CASSPSPSGGRYNEQFF. The CDR3 bases are TGCGCCAGCAGCCCTTCCCCTAGCGGGGGGCGTTACAATGAGCAGTTCTTC. Drawing the rest from reference TRBV5-1 and TRBJ2-1, the complete variable domain is KAGVTQTPRYLIKTRGQQVTLSCSPISGHRSVSWYQQTPGQGLQFLFEYFSETQRNKGNFPGRFSGRQFSNSRSEMNVSTLELGDSALYLCASSPSPSGGRYNEQFFGPGTRLTVL.

V gene TRBV5-1 combines with J gene TRBJ1-2, with a weak D call TRBD1 (6 bases). Per germline, CDR1 SGHRS and CDR2 YFSETQ. The CDR3 sequence is 14 residues long. Trimming removed 2 bases from V and 4 bases from J, with 12 bases in between. Written as DNA, the CDR3 is TGCGCCAGCAGCTTAAATCAGGGGACCTATGGCTACACCTTC. This gives the protein CASSLNQGTYGYTF.

This clone was observed once. The DNA of the CDR3 is TGTGCCTGGGGGGCAGGACAGGGCTCTGGAAACACCATATATTTT. Amino acids: CAWGAGQGSGNTIYF. V and J are TRBV30 and TRBJ1-3; 8 bases match TRBD1. V lost 5 bases, J lost 0 bases, and 6 bases stayed unmatched. In germline, CDR1 is GTSNPN, CDR2 SVGIG (reference sequence). The CDR3 sequence is 15 residues long.

The chain carries TRBV4-1 and TRBJ2-1; D is unresolved. Per germline, CDR1 MGHRA and CDR2 YSYEKL. Trimming took off 2 bases at V and 2 bases at J, with 16 bases between the two ends. The CDR3 totals 17 residues. The CDR3: CASSQLQLGATYNEQFF. The CDR3 DNA reads TGCGCCAGCAGCCAACTCCAGCTGGGCGCTACCTACAATGAGCAGTTCTTC.

The CDR3 coding sequence is TGTGCCAGCAGCAACCCTTGGGGTCAGGGGGAGAAGCGGGAGACCCAGTACTTC. Its translation: CASSNPWGQGEKRETQYF. V is TRBV5-4 and J is TRBJ2-5; 7 nucleotides align to TRBD1. The length of the CDR3 is 18 residues. Germline assignment: CDR1 SGHNT and CDR2 YYREEE (reference sequence). The ends lost 4 bases at V and 5 bases at J; junction bases unmatched: 20.

The rearrangement uses TRBV2 and TRBJ1-2, with 9 bases identical to TRBD1. The CDR3 extends over 16 amino acids. The trim removed 3 bases at V and 7 bases at J, leaving 12 bases unmatched. Per the germline V gene, CDR1 is SNHLY and CDR2 is FYNNEI. The CDR3 sequence: CASSEWGQGALSGYTF. As DNA, the CDR3 is TGTGCCAGCAGTGAGTGGGGACAGGGCGCCCTAAGTGGCTACACCTTC.

The DNA of the CDR3 is TGTGCCAGCAGCCCGGGCGGCGGGGGGCCGGGGGAGACCCAGTACTTC. Residues: CASSPGGGGPGETQYF. The rearrangement uses TRBV5-4 and TRBJ2-5, with 8 positions matching TRBD2. This CDR3 has 16 amino acids. V lost 4 bases and J lost 5; bases outside the gene matches: 13. Germline V gene data show CDR1 as SGHNT and CDR2 as YYREEE (reference sequence). The complete variable domain, with remaining parts taken from reference TRBV5-4 and TRBJ2-5, reads ETGVTQSPTHLIKTRGQQVTLRCSSQSGHNTVSWYQQALGQGPQFIFQYYREEENGRGNFPPRFSGLQFPNYSSELNVNALELDDSALYLCASSPGGGGPGETQYFGPGTRLLVL.

The chain carries TRBV28 and TRBJ2-7; 7 positions agree with TRBD1. Germline-derived CDR1 and CDR2 are MDHEN and SYDVKM. The CDR3 is made up of 12 amino acids. Trimming at V came to 7 bases and at J to 5 bases, leaving 5 bases not matched to a gene. Here the CDR3 DNA reads TGTGCCAGCACCGACAGGGACGACGAGCAGTACTTC. It is translated as CASTDRDDEQYF.

This clone occurred a few times. The chain carries TRBV28 and TRBJ2-7; 7 nucleotides line up with TRBD1. The CDR3 length is 15 residues. Trimming removed 1 base from V and 5 bases from J; junction bases left unmatched: 8. Germline-derived CDR1 and CDR2 are MDHEN and SYDVKM. The CDR3 region has the DNA TGTGCCAGCAGTTTATACACAGGGGCTGGCCACGAGCAGTACTTC. It is translated as CASSLYTGAGHEQYF.

The V call is TRBV28, the J call TRBJ2-5; 7 nucleotides match TRBD1. Near its end, the DNA agrees better with TRBJ2-7, so the J call may be wrong. Germline V CDR1 and CDR2: MDHEN, SYDVKM. The CDR3 length is 14 residues. The DNA for the CDR3 is TGTGCCAGCAGATTACAGGGGAGAGCCTACGAGCAGTACTTC. Translating it yields CASRLQGRAYEQYF.

The chain recombines TRBV7-8 with TRBJ1-5; D is perhaps TRBD1 (6 bases). V was trimmed by 5 bases and J by 3 bases, leaving 17 bases between them. The germline CDR1 and CDR2 sequences are SGHVS and FQNEAQ. CDR3 size: 16 residues. CDR3 sequence: CASSRTVRGDNQPQHF. The CDR3 nucleotides are TGTGCCAGCAGCCGAACGGTCAGGGGCGACAATCAGCCCCAGCATTTT.

V and J are TRBV5-8 and TRBJ2-7; TRBD2 might be the D (5 bases). The CDR3 contains 13 residues. Per germline, CDR1 SGHTS and CDR2 YDEGEE. The germline V and J ends were trimmed by 0 bases and 3 bases, with 7 bases remaining between them. CDR3 in amino acids: CASSLGGNYEQYF. The CDR3, as DNA: TGTGCCAGCAGCTTGGGAGGGAACTACGAGCAGTACTTC. Combining the CDR3 with reference TRBV5-8 and TRBJ2-7 gives the whole variable domain EAGVTQSPTHLIKTRGQQATLRCSPISGHTSVYWYQQALGLGLQFLLWYDEGEERNRGNFPPRFSGRQFPNYSSELNVNALELEDSALYLCASSLGGNYEQYFGPGTRLTVT.